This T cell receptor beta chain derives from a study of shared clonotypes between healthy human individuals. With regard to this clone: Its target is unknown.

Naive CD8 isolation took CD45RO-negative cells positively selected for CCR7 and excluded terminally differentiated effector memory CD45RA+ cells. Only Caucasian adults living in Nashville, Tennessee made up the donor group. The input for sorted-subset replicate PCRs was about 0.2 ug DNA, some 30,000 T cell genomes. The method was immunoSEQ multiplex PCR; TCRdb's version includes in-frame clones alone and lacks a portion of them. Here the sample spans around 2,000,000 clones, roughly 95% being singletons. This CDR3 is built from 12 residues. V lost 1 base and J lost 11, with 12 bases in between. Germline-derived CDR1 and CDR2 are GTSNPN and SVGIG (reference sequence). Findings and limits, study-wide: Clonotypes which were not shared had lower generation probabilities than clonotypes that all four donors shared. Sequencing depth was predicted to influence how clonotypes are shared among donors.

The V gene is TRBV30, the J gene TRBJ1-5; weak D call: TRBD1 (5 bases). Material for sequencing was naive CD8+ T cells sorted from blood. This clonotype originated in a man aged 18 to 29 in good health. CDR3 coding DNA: TGTGCCTGGAGTGGATTGGACACGGCCCAGCATTTT. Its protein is CAWSGLDTAQHF.